This T cell receptor beta chain derives from a study of blood T cells in healthy people across ages. The CDR3 totals 14 residues. V dropped 5 bases and J dropped 8 bases, with 15 bases sitting between them. Germline values: CDR1 SGHTA, CDR2 FQGNSA. Primers used in a second PCR of roughly 6 to 11 cycles were a sample-barcoded 5' primer and a J-beta primer mix. TCRdb independently ran MiXCR on the 5' RACE reads; one entry per CDR3 protein. Here the sample spans 700,000 to 950,000 distinct CDR3 sequences, around 46% being singletons. The TCR originated in a woman aged 60-75 years in good health. The sequencing sample was made of blood. The V gene is TRBV7-2, the J gene TRBJ1-4; the D gene is possibly TRBD1 (5 bases). The CDR3 here is CASSRGGAREKLFF. CDR3 DNA sequence: TGTGCCAGCAGCCGCGGAGGGGCTCGAGAAAAACTGTTTTTT.